This is a list of T cell receptor beta chains from one sample in a study of tissue T cells after allogeneic stem cell transplantation. Profiling relied on immunoSEQ multiplex PCR, and the TCRdb table lists in-frame clones only, not all of them. The table shows 9,500 to 15,000 clones, with 70% occurring only once. The sample in question was tissue from the right colon, obtained at autopsy. The receptors originated from a woman between 18 and 55 years old with breast cancer. CDR3s include the opening cysteine and the closing phenylalanine or tryptophan. The D gene is left open where the match is weak. Clone size appears in some rows only: once, few, many, or a class for an expanded clone.

TRBJ2-2 TRBV9 . TRBD2 16 CASSVGTSGYTGELFF TGTGCCAGCAGCGTAGGAACTAGCGGATACACCGGGGAGCTGTTTTTT
TRBJ1-6 TRBV6-1 . TRBD1 16 CASSVQGDAYNSPLHF TGTGCCAGCAGTGTACAGGGGGACGCCTATAATTCACCCCTCCACTTT
TRBJ1-2 TRBV5-1 . . 14 CASTRDPTIYGYTF TGCGCCAGCACTCGGGACCCGACTATCTATGGCTACACCTTC
TRBJ2-1 TRBV25-1 . TRBD2 14 CASRPPGGEGEQFF TGTGCCAGCAGGCCCCCGGGGGGTGAGGGTGAGCAGTTCTTC
TRBJ2-7 TRBV7-8 . TRBD2 17 CASSLGLPSGPIYEQYF TGTGCCAGCAGCTTAGGCCTCCCTAGCGGCCCAATCTACGAGCAGTACTTC
TRBJ1-6 TRBV9 . . 18 CASSVGSGAPLNNSPLHF TGTGCCAGCAGCGTAGGATCGGGGGCACCACTCAATAATTCACCCCTCCACTTT
TRBJ2-7 TRBV6-5 . TRBD1 13 CASTSTGAYEQYF TGTGCCAGCACCTCTACAGGGGCCTACGAGCAGTACTTC
TRBJ2-2 TRBV30 . . 14 CAWSPGLGPGELFF TGTGCCTGGAGCCCGGGTCTGGGACCCGGGGAGCTGTTTTTT
TRBJ2-7 TRBV6-6 . . 13 CASSYVGGYEQYF TGTGCCAGCAGTTACGTCGGGGGCTACGAGCAGTACTTC
TRBJ1-5 TRBV6-5 . . 14 CAAYSQVSIQPQHF TGTGCCGCCTATTCACAGGTCAGTATTCAGCCCCAGCATTTT
TRBJ2-2 TRBV28 . TRBD1 16 CASSLGKTGGTGELFF TGTGCCAGCAGTTTGGGGAAGACAGGGGGGACCGGGGAGCTGTTTTTT
TRBJ1-5 TRBV6-5 few . 12 CASRVGDQPQHF TGTGCCAGCAGGGTTGGAGATCAGCCCCAGCATTTT
TRBJ1-5 TRBV5-1 once TRBD1 15 CASSLTTGRGQPQHF TGCGCCAGCAGCTTGACGACAGGGAGGGGGCAGCCCCAGCATTTT
TRBJ1-2 TRBV5-6 . . 13 CASSQTWGYGYTF TGTGCCAGCAGCCAAACGTGGGGATATGGCTACACCTTC
TRBJ1-1 TRBV18 . . 15 CASSPGVRFNTEAFF TGTGCCAGCTCACCGGGGGTCAGGTTTAACACTGAAGCTTTCTTT
TRBJ2-5 TRBV11-3 once . 13 CASSLGGEETQYF TGTGCCAGCAGCTTAGGGGGGGAAGAGACCCAGTACTTC
TRBJ2-2 TRBV7-2 . TRBD1 16 CASSLKGGWDTGELFF TGTGCCAGCAGCTTAAAAGGGGGCTGGGACACCGGGGAGCTGTTTTTT
TRBJ2-3 TRBV3-1/TRBV3-2 . TRBD2 18 CASSQGPPGLGVTDTQYF TGTGCCAGCAGCCAAGGCCCCCCGGGACTAGGGGTCACAGATACGCAGTATTTT
TRBJ1-5 TRBV19 large . 14 CASSMSGANQPQHF TGTGCCAGTAGTATGTCAGGGGCCAATCAGCCCCAGCATTTT
TRBJ1-5 TRBV27 . . 16 CASSSPQGYSNQPQHF TGTGCCAGCAGTTCGCCCCAGGGGTATAGCAATCAGCCCCAGCATTTT